This record covers a single TCR beta chain. The sample comes from a study of blood T cell repertoires in COVID-19. Overall study: Some COVID-19 samples were acute and others convalescent; all came from the United States, Italy and Spain. T cells, B-cell-depleted T cells, or PBMCs supplied cDNA or gDNA.

The CDR3 loop spans 13 amino acids. CDR1 is SGHRS and CDR2 is YFSETQ in the germline V gene. V lost 4 bases and J 5 bases, leaving 12 bases between the germline ends. Original processing notes: By means of reference gene primer amplification, nucleated cell counts were estimated. Assay used: immunoSEQ multiplex PCR; TCRdb lists only in-frame clones, some missing. The DNA gave D and trimming, while V, J and clone size come from that table. This table holds about 30,000 clones, approximately 96% found once. The chain joins TRBV5-1 to TRBJ1-2, with D possibly being TRBD1 (6 bases). The sequence came from a human donor with active COVID-19. The donor label of this sample is uncertain. Sequencing was done on a sample of peripheral blood. The CDR3 DNA follows: TGCGCCAGCAGCCAGGGGAGTGAATATGGCTACACCTTC. Translated, it gives CASSQGSEYGYTF.